This T cell receptor beta chain was sequenced for a study of T cell responses to AZD1222 COVID-19 vaccine. Produced via immunoSEQ multiplex PCR; TCRdb's table is partial and in-frame only. The repertoire consists of over 150,000 clones, with 80% to 90% occurring once and the leading ten covering 6.9%. V lost 0 bases, J lost 4 bases, and 9 bases stayed unmatched. The CDR3 contains 16 residues. Germline CDR1 is SGHKS and CDR2 is YYEKEE (reference sequence). The sample here was peripheral blood, taken on day 0 of AZD1222 vaccination. This chain uses TRBV5-5 with TRBJ1-2; TRBD1 matches 7 bases. The TCR comes from an adult in good health. CDR3 nucleotide sequence: TGTGCCAGCAGCTTGGTCGTAGGGGGCGCCGGCTATGGCTACACCTTC. This translates into CASSLVVGGAGYGYTF.